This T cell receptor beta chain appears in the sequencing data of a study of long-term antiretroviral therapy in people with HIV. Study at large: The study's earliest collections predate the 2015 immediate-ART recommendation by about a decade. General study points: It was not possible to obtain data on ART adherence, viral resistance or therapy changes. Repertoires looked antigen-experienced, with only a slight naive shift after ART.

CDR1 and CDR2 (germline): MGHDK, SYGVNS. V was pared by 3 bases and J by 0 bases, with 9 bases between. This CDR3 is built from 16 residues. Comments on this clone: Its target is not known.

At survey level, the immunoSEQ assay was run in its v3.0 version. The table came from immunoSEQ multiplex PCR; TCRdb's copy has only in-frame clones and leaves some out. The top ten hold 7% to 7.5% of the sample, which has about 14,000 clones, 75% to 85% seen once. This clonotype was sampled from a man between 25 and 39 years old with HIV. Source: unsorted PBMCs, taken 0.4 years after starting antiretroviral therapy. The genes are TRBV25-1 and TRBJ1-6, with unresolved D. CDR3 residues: CASSESTSSYNSPLHF. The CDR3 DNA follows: TGTGCCAGCAGTGAGTCTACGAGCTCCTATAATTCACCCCTCCACTTT. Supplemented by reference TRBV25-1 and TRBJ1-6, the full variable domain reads EADIYQTPRYLVIGTGKKITLECSQTMGHDKMYWYQQDPGMELHLIHYSYGVNSTEKGDLSSESTVSRIRTEHFPLTLESARPSHTSQYLCASSESTSSYNSPLHFGNGTRLTVT.